The present entry profiles one T cell receptor beta chain with its context. Original processing notes: The authors estimated nucleated cell counts from reference gene primer amplification. Libraries were prepared by immunoSEQ multiplex PCR; TCRdb keeps only in-frame clonotypes and omits some of them. That table gives V, J and clone size, and the DNA gave D and trimming. The sample has some 110,000 clones, approximately 85% seen once. These data are taken from a study of blood T cell repertoires in COVID-19. Study in general: Samples taken during acute and convalescent COVID-19 were collected in the United States, Italy and Spain. PBMCs, B-cell-depleted T cells, or T cells provided the cDNA or gDNA that made up the material.

This clonotype was obtained from a man between 65 and 80 years old with acute or convalescent COVID-19. Sequencing input: peripheral blood.

The CDR3 spells CASGLEGGEQYF. The CDR3 DNA reads as TGTGCTAGTGGCCTTGAAGGAGGCGAGCAGTACTTC. The rearrangement links TRBV12-5 to TRBJ2-7; D may be TRBD2 (5 bases). The CDR3 runs 12 residues. The V and J ends lost 6 bases and 6 bases respectively, with 12 bases between them. CDR1 and CDR2 (germline): LGHNT, FRNRAP.